This T cell receptor (beta chain) derives from a study of human T cells and chemical hapten exposure. Each cDNA molecule in the library carried unique molecular identifiers. TCRdb redid the calling of the RACE reads with MiXCR, one entry per CDR3 protein. The data show about 380,000 distinct CDR3 sequences, roughly 4.8% seen once. This sample's time point: patch test 1, 2 weeks after DPC sensitization. Treatment defined: therapeutic diphenylcyclopropenone sensitization with weekly scalp DPC. This TCR was sampled from a woman in her forties or fifties with alopecia areata. Some clones in this sample may be carry-over from other donors' samples. Sequenced here: whole blood, sampled in connection with sensitization to the hapten diphenylcyclopropenone (DPC).

The CDR3: CSARDRGLNSPLHF. In DNA form, the CDR3 reads TGCAGTGCTAGAGACAGGGGATTGAATTCACCCCTCCACTTT. The genes are TRBV20-1 and TRBJ1-6; the D gene is possibly TRBD1 (6 bases). The V gene lost 0 bases and the J gene lost 7 bases, with 10 bases spanning the gap. CDR3 size: 14 residues. Germline-derived CDR1 and CDR2 are DFQATT and SNEGSKA (reference sequence).